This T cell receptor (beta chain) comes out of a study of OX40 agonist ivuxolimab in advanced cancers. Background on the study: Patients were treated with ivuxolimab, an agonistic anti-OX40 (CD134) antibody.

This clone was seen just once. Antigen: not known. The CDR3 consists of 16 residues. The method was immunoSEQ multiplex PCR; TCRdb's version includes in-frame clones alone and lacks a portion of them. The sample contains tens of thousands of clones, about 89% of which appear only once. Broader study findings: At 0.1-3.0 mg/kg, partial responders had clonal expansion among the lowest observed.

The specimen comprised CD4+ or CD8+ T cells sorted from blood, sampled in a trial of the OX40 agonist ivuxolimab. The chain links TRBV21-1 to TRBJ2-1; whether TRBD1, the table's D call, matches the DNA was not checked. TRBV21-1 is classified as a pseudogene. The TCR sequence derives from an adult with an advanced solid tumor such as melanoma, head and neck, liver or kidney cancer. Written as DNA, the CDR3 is TGTGCCAGCAGCAAAGTACGTCAGGGGAAGTACAATGAGCAGTTCTTC. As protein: CASSKVRQGKYNEQFF.